The present TCR beta chain was sequenced within a study of blood T cells in healthy people across ages. Across the study: The template switching approach captured approximately one barcoded beta molecule for every two T cells.

The use of a sample-barcoded 5' primer and a J-beta primer mix characterized a second PCR of roughly 7 to 11 cycles. TCRdb analysed the 5' RACE reads with MiXCR anew, one entry per CDR3 protein. The data hold roughly 2 million distinct CDR3 sequences, with about 49% observed a single time. To note about this clonotype: What it binds is not known.

Study results and caveats: TCR beta diversity tracked closely with naive T cell percentage. Whereas aged donors had fewer naive CD4+ cells, long-lived donors had more of them and higher diversity.

This CDR3 has 17 amino acids. The germline V and J ends were trimmed by 0 bases and 2 bases, with 16 bases remaining between them. The germline V gene encodes CDR1 LGHDT and CDR2 YNNKEL (reference sequence). V gene TRBV3-1 combines with J gene TRBJ2-5; D gene uncertain. Sequencing was done on a sample of blood. This receptor was taken from a woman aged 40 to 50 in good health. The CDR3 bases are TGTGCCAGCAGCCAAGACCCCCAGTCGGTACCACAAGAGACCCAGTACTTC. This translates into CASSQDPQSVPQETQYF.